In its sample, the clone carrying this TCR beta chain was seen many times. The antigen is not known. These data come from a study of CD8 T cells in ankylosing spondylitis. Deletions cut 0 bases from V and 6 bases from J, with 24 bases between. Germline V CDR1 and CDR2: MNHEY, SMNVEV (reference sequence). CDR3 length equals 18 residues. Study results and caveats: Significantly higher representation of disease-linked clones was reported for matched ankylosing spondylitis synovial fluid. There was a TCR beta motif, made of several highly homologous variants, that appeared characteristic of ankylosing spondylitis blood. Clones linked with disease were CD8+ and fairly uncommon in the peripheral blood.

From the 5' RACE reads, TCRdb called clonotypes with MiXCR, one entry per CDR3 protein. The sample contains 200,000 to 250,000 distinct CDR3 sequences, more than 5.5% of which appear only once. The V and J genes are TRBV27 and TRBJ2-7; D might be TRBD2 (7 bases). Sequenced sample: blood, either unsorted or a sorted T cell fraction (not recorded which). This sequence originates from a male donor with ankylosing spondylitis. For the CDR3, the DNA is TGTGCCAGCAGTTTATCGACGAGGGGGAGCGGGGATCTATTCGAGCAGTACTTC. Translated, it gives CASSLSTRGSGDLFEQYF.